This is a list of T cell receptor beta chains from one sample in a study of shared clonotypes between healthy human individuals. The assay was immunoSEQ multiplex PCR, and TCRdb's table has in-frame clones only and misses some. Of roughly 1,500,000 clones detected, approximately 98% appear once; the ten largest clones hold about 0.4%. The sequenced sample was naive CD4+ T cells sorted from blood. The receptor set was obtained from a man aged 30-40 years in good health. Each CDR3 is given with its conserved first and last residue. Each record gives: clone size, J gene, V gene, D gene, CDR3 DNA, CDR3 protein. A D gene is named only where the DNA matches it firmly. Some rows mark clone size as missing; the rest say once, few, many or name a class of expanded clone.

>-|TRBJ2-7|TRBV11-2|-
TGTGCCAGCAGCTTAGATTGGGCGGTCTCCTACGAGCAGTACTTC
CASSLDWAVSYEQYF
>-|TRBJ1-2|TRBV7-2|TRBD1
TGTGCCAGCAGCTCGGACAGGAGAGGATATGGCTACACCTTC
CASSSDRRGYGYTF
>-|TRBJ2-1|TRBV6-6|TRBD2
TGTGCCAGCAGTCAAATAGCGGGGGGCTCCTACAATGAGCAGTTCTTC
CASSQIAGGSYNEQFF
>-|TRBJ1-4|TRBV30|TRBD1
TGTGCCTGCCATGGAGGGAGGGGGCAGGAAAAACTGTTTTTT
CACHGGRGQEKLFF
>-|TRBJ2-3|TRBV19|TRBD1
TGTGCCAGTAGTCCGGGACAGGGCTGGGGCACAGATACGCAGTATTTT
CASSPGQGWGTDTQYF
>-|TRBJ2-6|TRBV18|-
TGTGCCAGCTCACCATTGGAAGGGGTTGGGGCCAACGTCCTGACTTTC
CASSPLEGVGANVLTF
>once|TRBJ2-1|TRBV5-4|-
TGTGCCAGCAGCTTGGCCCCCCTACGACTAGATTACAATGAGCAGTTCTTC
CASSLAPLRLDYNEQFF
>-|TRBJ2-5|TRBV19|-
TGTGCCAGTGCCCCCGACAGTTCCAAGGGGACCCAGTACTTC
CASAPDSSKGTQYF
>-|TRBJ2-1|TRBV27|-
TGTGCCAGTTGTAATCCCGGCGGTACCTACAATGAGCAGTTCTTC
CASCNPGGTYNEQFF
>-|TRBJ2-1|TRBV15|TRBD2
TGTGCCACCAGCAGGGGGGGGACTAGTATGGTTGAGCAGTTCTTC
CATSRGGTSMVEQFF
>-|TRBJ2-1|TRBV28|-
TGTGCCAGCAGTTCAAATGGCGGAGGGTACTACAATGAGCAGTTCTTC
CASSSNGGGYYNEQFF
>-|TRBJ2-5|TRBV2|-
TGTGCCAGCAGATTGACAGGATCCGAGACCCAGTACTTC
CASRLTGSETQYF
>-|TRBJ1-4|TRBV11-2|-
TGTGCCAGCAGCTTAGGCTCAGAGCCGGGGAGACTGTTTTTT
CASSLGSEPGRLFF
>-|TRBJ2-7|TRBV7-2|-
TGTGCCAGCAGCTTTGGATCCTACTACGAGCAGTACTTC
CASSFGSYYEQYF
>-|TRBJ1-2|TRBV5-1|TRBD1
TGCGCCAGCAGCCCGACAGGGAACAATGGCTACACCTTC
CASSPTGNNGYTF
>-|TRBJ2-3|TRBV29-1|TRBD1
TGCAGCGGGGGACAGGGGGTCAGCACAGATACGCAGTATTTT
CSGGQGVSTDTQYF
>-|TRBJ2-7|TRBV6-1|TRBD1
TGTGCCAGCAGACTCGGGACAGGGGGGACCTACGAGCAGTACTTC
CASRLGTGGTYEQYF
>once|TRBJ2-3|TRBV19|TRBD2
TGTGCCAGTACGGGAGGGACTAGCGGAACAGATACGCAGTATTTT
CASTGGTSGTDTQYF
>-|TRBJ2-7|TRBV7-2|TRBD1
TGTGCCAGCAGCCTGGGACAGGGGCTATACGAGCAGTACTTC
CASSLGQGLYEQYF
>once|TRBJ2-7|TRBV11-3|TRBD1
TGTGCCAGCAGCCCCGGACAGGGGAGAGGCGAGCAGTACTTC
CASSPGQGRGEQYF
>-|TRBJ2-3|TRBV5-4|-
TGTGCCAGCAGCGTTGAGGTAGCGACAGATACGCAGTATTTT
CASSVEVATDTQYF
>-|TRBJ2-7|TRBV10-3|TRBD1
TGTGCCATCAGTGACGTCAGGGGGAGACTCTCCTACGAGCAGTACTTC
CAISDVRGRLSYEQYF
>-|TRBJ1-4|TRBV5-5|-
TGTGCCAGCAGCCTGGCGAGTCCGGAAAAACTGTTTTTT
CASSLASPEKLFF
>-|TRBJ1-2|TRBV28|-
TGTGCCAGCCTAAAAAGGACAGTTTCTTATGGCTACACCTTC
CASLKRTVSYGYTF
>-|TRBJ2-2|TRBV9|-
TGTGCCAGCAGCGTAGTAGTGGGAGAGGACACCGGGGAGCTGTTTTTT
CASSVVVGEDTGELFF
>once|TRBJ2-7|TRBV5-5|-
TGTGCCAGCAGTCTGCCGGGGGCGGGAGTGTACGAGCAGTACTTC
CASSLPGAGVYEQYF
>-|TRBJ2-7|TRBV15|-
TGTGCCACCAGCAGAGATTTTAGCGACGAGCAGTACTTC
CATSRDFSDEQYF
>-|TRBJ1-2|TRBV2|-
TGTGCCAGCAGTGGCGCTAACTATGGCTACACCTTC
CASSGANYGYTF
>-|TRBJ2-1|TRBV5-1|TRBD2
TGCGCCAGCAGCTTGGCGGGAGTGGGTGGGACTAGCGGCTACAATGAGCAGTTCTTC
CASSLAGVGGTSGYNEQFF
>-|TRBJ2-7|TRBV10-1|-
TGCGCCAGCAGTGAGTCTGGCGGGGCCTCCTACGAGCAGTACTTC
CASSESGGASYEQYF
>-|TRBJ2-7|TRBV6-4|TRBD2
TGTGCCAGCCCCGACGGGGGTAGCGGGCAATCCTACGAGCAGTACTTC
CASPDGGSGQSYEQYF
>-|TRBJ2-7|TRBV18|-
TGTGCCAGCTCACCACCAGGGAACTACGAGCAGTACTTC
CASSPPGNYEQYF